Detailed here is one TCR beta chain. Its matching antigen is unknown. This sample stems from a study of cytomegalovirus exposure and HLA in healthy donors. Across the whole study: A subsequent analysis stated that the roughly 130 validation repertoires were run on the same platform as the approximately 610 first-cohort repertoires. Study results and limitations: Rare sequences made up most TCRs, while some public TCRs were found in many donors.

The CDR3 has 18 amino acids. Germline V CDR1 and CDR2: SGHTA, FQGTGA. J was trimmed by 1 base and V by 2 bases; bases with no gene match: 11. Sequencing used immunoSEQ multiplex PCR; TCRdb keeps in-frame clones, though not all of them. The sample lists 150,000 to 200,000 clones; 95% to 96% were seen once. The sample taken for sequencing was PBMCs. This receptor was taken from a woman aged 18-29 years in good health and CMV-seronegative. The chain carries TRBV7-3 and TRBJ1-2; 9 bases are shared with TRBD1. CDR3 in amino acids: CASSLGSGQGSINYGYTF. For the CDR3, the DNA is TGTGCCAGCAGCTTAGGGTCGGGACAGGGAAGCATTAACTATGGCTACACCTTC.